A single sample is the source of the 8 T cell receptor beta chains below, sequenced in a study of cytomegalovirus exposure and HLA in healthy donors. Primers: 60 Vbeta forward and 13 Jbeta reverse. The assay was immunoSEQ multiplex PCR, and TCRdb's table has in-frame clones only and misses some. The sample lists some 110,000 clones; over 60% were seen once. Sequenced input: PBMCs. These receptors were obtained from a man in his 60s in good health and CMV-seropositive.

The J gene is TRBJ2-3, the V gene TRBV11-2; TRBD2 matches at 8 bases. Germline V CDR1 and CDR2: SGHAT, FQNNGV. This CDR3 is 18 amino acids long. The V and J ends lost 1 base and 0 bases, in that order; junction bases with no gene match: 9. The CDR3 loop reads CASSLVGAGGTSTDTQYF. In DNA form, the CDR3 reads TGTGCCAGCAGCTTAGTGGGTGCGGGGGGCACTAGCACAGATACGCAGTATTTT.

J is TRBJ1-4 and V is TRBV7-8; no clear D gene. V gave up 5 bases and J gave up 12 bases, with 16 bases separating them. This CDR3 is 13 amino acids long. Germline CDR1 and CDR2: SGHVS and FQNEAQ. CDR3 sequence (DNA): TGTGCCAGCAGCCACGACACCTCTCTGGAACTGTTTTTT. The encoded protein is CASSHDTSLELFF.

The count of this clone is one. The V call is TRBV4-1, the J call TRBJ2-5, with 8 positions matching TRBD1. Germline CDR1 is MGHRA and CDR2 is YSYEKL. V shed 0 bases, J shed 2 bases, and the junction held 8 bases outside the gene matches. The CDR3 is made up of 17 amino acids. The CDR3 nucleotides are TGCGCCAGCAGCCAAGATATTAGACAGGGGTGGCAAGAGACCCAGTACTTC. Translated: CASSQDIRQGWQETQYF.

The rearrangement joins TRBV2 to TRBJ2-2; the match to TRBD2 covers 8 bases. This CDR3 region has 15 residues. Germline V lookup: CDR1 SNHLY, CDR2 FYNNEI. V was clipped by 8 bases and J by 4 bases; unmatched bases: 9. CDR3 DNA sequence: TGTGCCAGCCTACCGGGACTAGGGGTCACCGGGGAGCTGTTTTTT. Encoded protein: CASLPGLGVTGELFF.

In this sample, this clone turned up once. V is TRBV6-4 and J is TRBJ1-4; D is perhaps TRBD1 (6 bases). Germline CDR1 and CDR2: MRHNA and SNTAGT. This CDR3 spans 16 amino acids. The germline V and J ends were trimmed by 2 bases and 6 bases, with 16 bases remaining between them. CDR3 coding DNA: TGTGCCAGCAGTGACGCGGACAGTGGGAAATATGAAAAACTGTTTTTT. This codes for CASSDADSGKYEKLFF.

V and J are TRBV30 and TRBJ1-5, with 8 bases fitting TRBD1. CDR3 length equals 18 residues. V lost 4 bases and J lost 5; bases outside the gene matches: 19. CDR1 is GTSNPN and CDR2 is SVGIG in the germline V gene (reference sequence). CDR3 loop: CAWTRGSISAGGYQPQHF. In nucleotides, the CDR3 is TGTGCCTGGACTCGAGGATCTATTAGTGCAGGGGGCTATCAGCCCCAGCATTTT.

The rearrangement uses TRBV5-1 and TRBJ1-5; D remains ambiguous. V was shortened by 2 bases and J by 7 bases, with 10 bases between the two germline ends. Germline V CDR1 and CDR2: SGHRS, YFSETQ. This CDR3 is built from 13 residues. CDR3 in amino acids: CASSFGPGQPQHF. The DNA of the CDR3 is TGCGCCAGCAGCTTTGGTCCCGGGCAGCCCCAGCATTTT. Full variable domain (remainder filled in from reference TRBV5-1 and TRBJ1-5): KAGVTQTPRYLIKTRGQQVTLSCSPISGHRSVSWYQQTPGQGLQFLFEYFSETQRNKGNFPGRFSGRQFSNSRSEMNVSTLELGDSALYLCASSFGPGQPQHFGDGTRLSIL.

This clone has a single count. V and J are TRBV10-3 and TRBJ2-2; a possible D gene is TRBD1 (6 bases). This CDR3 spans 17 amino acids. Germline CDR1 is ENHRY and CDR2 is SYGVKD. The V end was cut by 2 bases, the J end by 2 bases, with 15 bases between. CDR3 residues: CAISEAGVRANTGELFF. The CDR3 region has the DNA TGTGCCATCAGTGAGGCAGGGGTCCGGGCCAACACCGGGGAGCTGTTTTTT.